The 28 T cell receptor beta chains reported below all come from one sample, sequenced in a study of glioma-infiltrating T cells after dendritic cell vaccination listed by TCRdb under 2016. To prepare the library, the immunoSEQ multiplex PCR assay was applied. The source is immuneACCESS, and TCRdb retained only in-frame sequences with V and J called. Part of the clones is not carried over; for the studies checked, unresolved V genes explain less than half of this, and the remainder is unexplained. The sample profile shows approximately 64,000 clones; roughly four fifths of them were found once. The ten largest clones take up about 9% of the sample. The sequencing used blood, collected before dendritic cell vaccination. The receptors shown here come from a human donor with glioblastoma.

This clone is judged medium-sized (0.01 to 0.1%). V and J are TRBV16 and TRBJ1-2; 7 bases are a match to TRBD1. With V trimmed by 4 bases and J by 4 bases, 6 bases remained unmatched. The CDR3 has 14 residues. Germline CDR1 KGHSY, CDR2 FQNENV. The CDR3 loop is CASSPPGTAYGYTF. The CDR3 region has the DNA TGTGCCAGCAGCCCCCCCGGGACAGCCTATGGCTACACCTTC.

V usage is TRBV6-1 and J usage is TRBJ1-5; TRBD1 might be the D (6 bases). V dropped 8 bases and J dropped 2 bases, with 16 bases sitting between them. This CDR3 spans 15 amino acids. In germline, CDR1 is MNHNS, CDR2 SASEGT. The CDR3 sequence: CASLVTEGGNQPQHF. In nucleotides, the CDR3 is TGTGCCAGCTTGGTTACAGAGGGGGGCAATCAGCCCCAGCATTTT.

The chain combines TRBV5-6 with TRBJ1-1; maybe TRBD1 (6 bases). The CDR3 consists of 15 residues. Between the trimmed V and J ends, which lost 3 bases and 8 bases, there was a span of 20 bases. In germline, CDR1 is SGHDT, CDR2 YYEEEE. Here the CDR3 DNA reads TGTGCCAGCAGCTCACCAAGGGGGTTGGGATGGGAAGCTTTCTTT. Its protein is CASSSPRGLGWEAFF.

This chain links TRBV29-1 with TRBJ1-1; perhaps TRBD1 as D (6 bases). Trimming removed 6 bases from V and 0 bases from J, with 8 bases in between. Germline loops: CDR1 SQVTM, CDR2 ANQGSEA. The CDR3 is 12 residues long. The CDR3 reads CSVRDMNTEAFF. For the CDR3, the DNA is TGCAGCGTCAGGGACATGAACACTGAAGCTTTCTTT.

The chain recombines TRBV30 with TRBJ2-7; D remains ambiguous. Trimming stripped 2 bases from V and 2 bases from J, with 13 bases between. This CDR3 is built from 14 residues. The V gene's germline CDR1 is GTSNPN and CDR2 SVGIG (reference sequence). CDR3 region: CAWSPTTFTYEQYF. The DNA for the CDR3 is TGTGCCTGGAGTCCCACGACATTTACCTACGAGCAGTACTTC.

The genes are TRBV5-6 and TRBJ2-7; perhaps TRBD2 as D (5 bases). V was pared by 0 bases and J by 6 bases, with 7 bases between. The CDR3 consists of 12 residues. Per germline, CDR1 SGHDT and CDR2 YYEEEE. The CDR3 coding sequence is TGTGCCAGCAGCTTGGGTCGGGGCGAGCAGTACTTC. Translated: CASSLGRGEQYF.

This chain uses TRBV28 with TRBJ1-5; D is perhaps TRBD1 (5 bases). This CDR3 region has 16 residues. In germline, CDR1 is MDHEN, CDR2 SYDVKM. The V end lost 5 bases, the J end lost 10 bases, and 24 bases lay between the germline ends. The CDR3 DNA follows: TGTGCCAGCAGTCCCGAAGGGGCCCGATCAATCAGCCCCCAGCATTTT. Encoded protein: CASSPEGARSISPQHF.

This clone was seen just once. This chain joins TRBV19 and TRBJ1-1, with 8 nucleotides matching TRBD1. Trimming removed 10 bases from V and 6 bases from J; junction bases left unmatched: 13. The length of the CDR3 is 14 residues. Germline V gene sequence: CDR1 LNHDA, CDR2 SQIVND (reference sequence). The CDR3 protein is CAKSAAGGESEAFF. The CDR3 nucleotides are TGTGCCAAAAGTGCCGCAGGGGGCGAGTCTGAAGCTTTCTTT.

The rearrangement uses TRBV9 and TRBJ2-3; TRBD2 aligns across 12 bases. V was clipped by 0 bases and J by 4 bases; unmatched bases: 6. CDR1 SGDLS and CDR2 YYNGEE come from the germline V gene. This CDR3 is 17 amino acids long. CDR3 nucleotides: TGTGCCAGCAGCGTAGATCCTAGCGGGGGGGCTGCAGATACGCAGTATTTT. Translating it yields CASSVDPSGGAADTQYF.

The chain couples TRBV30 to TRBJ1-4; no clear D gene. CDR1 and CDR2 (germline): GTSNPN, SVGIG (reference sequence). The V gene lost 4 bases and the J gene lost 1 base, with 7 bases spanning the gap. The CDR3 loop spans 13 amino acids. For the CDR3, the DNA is TGTGCCTGGAATACGGGAACTAATGAAAAACTGTTTTTT. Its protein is CAWNTGTNEKLFF.

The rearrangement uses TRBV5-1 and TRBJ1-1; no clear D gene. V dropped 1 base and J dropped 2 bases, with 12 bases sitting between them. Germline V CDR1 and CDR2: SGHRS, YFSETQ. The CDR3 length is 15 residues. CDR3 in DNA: TGCGCCAGCAGCTTGATCGGGGTAGGCAACACTGAAGCTTTCTTT. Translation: CASSLIGVGNTEAFF.

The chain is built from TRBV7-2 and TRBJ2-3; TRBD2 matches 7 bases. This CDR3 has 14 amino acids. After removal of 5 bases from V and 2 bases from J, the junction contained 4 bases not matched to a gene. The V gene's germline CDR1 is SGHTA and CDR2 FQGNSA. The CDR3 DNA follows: TGTGCCAGCAGCGGAAGCGGGACCACAGATACGCAGTATTTT. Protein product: CASSGSGTTDTQYF.

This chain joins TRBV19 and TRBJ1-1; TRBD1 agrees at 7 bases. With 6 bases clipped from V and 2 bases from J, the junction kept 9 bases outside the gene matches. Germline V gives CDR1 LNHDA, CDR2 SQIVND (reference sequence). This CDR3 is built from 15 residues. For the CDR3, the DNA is TGTGCCAGTAGGCCACCGGGACAGAAAAACACTGAAGCTTTCTTT. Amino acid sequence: CASRPPGQKNTEAFF.

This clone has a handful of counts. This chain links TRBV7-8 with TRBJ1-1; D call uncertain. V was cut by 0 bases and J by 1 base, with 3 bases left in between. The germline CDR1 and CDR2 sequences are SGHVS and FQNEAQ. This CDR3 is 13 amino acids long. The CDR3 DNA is TGTGCCAGCAGCTTAGCCGGGAACACTGAAGCTTTCTTT. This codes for CASSLAGNTEAFF.

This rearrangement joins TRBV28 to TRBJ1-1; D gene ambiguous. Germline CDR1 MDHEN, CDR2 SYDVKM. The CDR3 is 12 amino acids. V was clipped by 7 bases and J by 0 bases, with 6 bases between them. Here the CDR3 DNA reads TGTGCCAGCACCCAGATGAACACTGAAGCTTTCTTT. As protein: CASTQMNTEAFF.

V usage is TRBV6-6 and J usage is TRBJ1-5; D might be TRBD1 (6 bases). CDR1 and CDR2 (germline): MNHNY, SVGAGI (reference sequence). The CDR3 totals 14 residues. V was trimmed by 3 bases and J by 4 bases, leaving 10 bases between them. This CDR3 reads CASSYRGGNQPQHF. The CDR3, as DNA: TGTGCCAGCAGTTATAGGGGGGGAAATCAGCCCCAGCATTTT.

CDR3 loop: CASSDSGGVNTEAFF. As DNA, the CDR3 is TGTGCCAGCAGCGACTCCGGGGGGGTGAACACTGAAGCTTTCTTT. V is TRBV25-1 and J is TRBJ1-1; D may be TRBD1 (5 bases). The germline V gene has CDR1 MGHDK and CDR2 SYGVNS. The V end lost 6 bases, the J end lost 0 bases, and 14 bases lay between the germline ends. This CDR3 is 15 amino acids long.

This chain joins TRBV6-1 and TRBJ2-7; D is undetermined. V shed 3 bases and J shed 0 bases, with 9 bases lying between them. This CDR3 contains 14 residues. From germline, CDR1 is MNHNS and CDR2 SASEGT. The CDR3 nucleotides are TGTGCCAGCAGTGACGACCGCGGCTCCTACGAGCAGTACTTC. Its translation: CASSDDRGSYEQYF.

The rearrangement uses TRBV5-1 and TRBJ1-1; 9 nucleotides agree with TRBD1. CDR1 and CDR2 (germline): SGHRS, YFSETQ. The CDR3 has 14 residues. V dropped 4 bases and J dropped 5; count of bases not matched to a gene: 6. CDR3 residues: CASSQRTGVTEAFF. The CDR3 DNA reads TGCGCCAGCAGCCAAAGGACAGGGGTAACTGAAGCTTTCTTT. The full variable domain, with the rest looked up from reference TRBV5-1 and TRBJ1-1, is KAGVTQTPRYLIKTRGQQVTLSCSPISGHRSVSWYQQTPGQGLQFLFEYFSETQRNKGNFPGRFSGRQFSNSRSEMNVSTLELGDSALYLCASSQRTGVTEAFFGQGTRLTVV.

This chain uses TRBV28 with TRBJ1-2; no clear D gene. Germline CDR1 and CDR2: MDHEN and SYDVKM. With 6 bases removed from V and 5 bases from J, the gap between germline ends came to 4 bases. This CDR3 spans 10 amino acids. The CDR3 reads CASRRYGYTF. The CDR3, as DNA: TGTGCCAGCAGGAGGTATGGCTACACCTTC.

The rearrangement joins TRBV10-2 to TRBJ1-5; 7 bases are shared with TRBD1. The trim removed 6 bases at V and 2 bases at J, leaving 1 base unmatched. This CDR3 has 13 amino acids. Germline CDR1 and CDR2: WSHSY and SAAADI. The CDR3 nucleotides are TGCGCCAGCAGGGGGACAGGCAATCAGCCCCAGCATTTT. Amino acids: CASRGTGNQPQHF.

The CDR3 is CASSLRATGGPYEQYF. As DNA, the CDR3 is TGTGCCAGCAGCTTGAGGGCAACGGGGGGGCCCTACGAGCAGTACTTC. The chain uses TRBV9 and TRBJ2-7, with 8 bases fitting TRBD2. Germline values: CDR1 SGDLS, CDR2 YYNGEE. This CDR3 is 16 amino acids long. Germline trimming cut 4 bases from V and 2 bases from J; bases unmatched to any gene: 11.

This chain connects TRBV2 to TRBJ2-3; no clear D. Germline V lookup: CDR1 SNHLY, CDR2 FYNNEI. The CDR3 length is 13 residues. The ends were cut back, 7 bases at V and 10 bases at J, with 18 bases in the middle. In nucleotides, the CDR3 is TGTGCCAGCACTCCCCTTGAGGCAGCATCGCAGTATTTT. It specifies CASTPLEAASQYF.

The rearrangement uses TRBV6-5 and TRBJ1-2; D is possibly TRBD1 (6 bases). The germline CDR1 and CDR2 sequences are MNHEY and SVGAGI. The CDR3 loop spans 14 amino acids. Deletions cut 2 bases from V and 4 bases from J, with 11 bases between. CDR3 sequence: CASSYRGNSYGYTF. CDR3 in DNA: TGTGCCAGCAGTTACAGGGGGAATAGCTATGGCTACACCTTC.

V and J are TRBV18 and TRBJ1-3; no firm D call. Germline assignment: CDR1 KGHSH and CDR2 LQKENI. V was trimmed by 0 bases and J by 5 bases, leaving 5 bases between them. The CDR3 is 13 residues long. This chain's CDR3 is CASSPPQRNTIYF. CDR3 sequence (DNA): TGTGCCAGCTCACCACCACAGAGAAACACCATATATTTT.

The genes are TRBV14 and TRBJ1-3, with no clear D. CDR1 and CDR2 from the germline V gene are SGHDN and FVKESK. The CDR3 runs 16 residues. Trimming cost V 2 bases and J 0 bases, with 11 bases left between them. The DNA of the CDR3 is TGTGCCAGCAGCCAACAGGCGATCTTCTCTGGAAACACCATATATTTT. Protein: CASSQQAIFSGNTIYF.

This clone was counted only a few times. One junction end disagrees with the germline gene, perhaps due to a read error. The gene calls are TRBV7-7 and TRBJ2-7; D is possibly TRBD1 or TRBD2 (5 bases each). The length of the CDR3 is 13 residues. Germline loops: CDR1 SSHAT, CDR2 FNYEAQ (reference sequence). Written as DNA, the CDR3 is TGTGCTAGCAGCTTAGCGCAGGGCCACGAGCAGTACTTC. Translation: CASSLAQGHEQYF.

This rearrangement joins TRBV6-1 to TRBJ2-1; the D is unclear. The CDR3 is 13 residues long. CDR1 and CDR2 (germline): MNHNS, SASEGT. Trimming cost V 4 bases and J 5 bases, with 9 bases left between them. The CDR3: CASSAPVDNEQFF. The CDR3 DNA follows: TGTGCCAGCAGTGCACCCGTAGACAATGAGCAGTTCTTC.